The next 14 T cell receptor beta chains were all read from a single sample in a study of cytomegalovirus exposure and HLA in healthy donors. This PCR relied on a set of 60 Vbeta primers and 13 Jbeta primers. Profiled with immunoSEQ multiplex PCR; TCRdb holds only in-frame clones, not every one. The sample lists over 100,000 clones; under 85% were seen once. Sample: PBMCs. These receptors were collected from a man aged 25 to 40 in good health and CMV-seropositive.

The J gene is TRBJ2-1, the V gene TRBV9; the match to TRBD2 covers 7 bases. CDR1 and CDR2 (germline): SGDLS, YYNGEE. Trimming removed 3 bases from V and 7 bases from J; junction bases left unmatched: 7. The CDR3 has 14 amino acids. The CDR3 DNA reads as TGTGCCAGCAGCGACTCAAAGCGGGGAAATGAGCAGTTCTTC. Translating it yields CASSDSKRGNEQFF. The entire variable domain, with the rest obtained from reference TRBV9 and TRBJ2-1, is as follows: DSGVTQTPKHLITATGQRVTLRCSPRSGDLSVYWYQQSLDQGLQFLIQYYNGEERAKGNILERFSAQQFPDLHSELNLSSLELGDSALYFCASSDSKRGNEQFFGPGTRLTVL.

The V call is TRBV7-9, the J call TRBJ2-2; tentative D call: TRBD1 (5 bases). The germline V gene encodes CDR1 SEHNR and CDR2 FQNEAQ (reference sequence). The ends were cut back, 1 base at V and 4 bases at J, with 7 bases in the middle. The CDR3 is made up of 14 amino acids. This chain's CDR3 is CASSLVDSTGELFF. DNA for the CDR3: TGTGCCAGCAGCTTAGTTGACAGCACCGGGGAGCTGTTTTTT.

A few counts support this clone. The V and J genes are TRBV5-1 and TRBJ1-2; 8 bases line up with TRBD1. CDR1 and CDR2 from the germline V gene are SGHRS and YFSETQ. The CDR3 covers 16 residues. Unmatched junction bases numbered 8, after V lost 4 bases and J lost 0 bases. The CDR3 loop reads CASSPTGTGANYGYTF. CDR3 DNA: TGCGCCAGCAGCCCGACTGGGACAGGCGCTAACTATGGCTACACCTTC.

The chain employs TRBV19 and TRBJ1-5, with TRBD1 matching 7 bases. Trimming removed 5 bases from V and 0 bases from J; junction bases left unmatched: 4. Germline loops: CDR1 LNHDA, CDR2 SQIVND (reference sequence). The CDR3 runs 15 residues. In DNA form, the CDR3 reads TGTGCCAGTAGTCCACAGGGGTATAGCAATCAGCCCCAGCATTTT. It encodes CASSPQGYSNQPQHF.

This sequence joins TRBV9 and TRBJ2-7; 8 nucleotides align to TRBD1. This CDR3 region has 15 residues. The germline CDR1 and CDR2 sequences are SGDLS and YYNGEE. With V trimmed by 2 bases and J by 2 bases, 6 bases remained unmatched. The CDR3 DNA is TGTGCCAGCAGCGTGGCCGGGACAGGAGCCTACGAGCAGTACTTC. Its protein is CASSVAGTGAYEQYF.

The chain links TRBV5-4 to TRBJ2-7; TRBD2 matches at 7 bases. CDR1 is SGHNT and CDR2 is YYREEE in the germline V gene (reference sequence). The CDR3 runs 15 residues. Germline trimming cut 4 bases from V and 0 bases from J; bases unmatched to any gene: 7. This CDR3 is CASSPGGGSSYEQYF. CDR3 coding DNA: TGTGCCAGCAGCCCGGGAGGAGGTAGCTCCTACGAGCAGTACTTC.

The chain joins TRBV2 to TRBJ1-2, with D unclear. This CDR3 spans 14 amino acids. In germline, CDR1 is SNHLY, CDR2 FYNNEI. Trimming took 3 bases from V and 0 from J, leaving 8 bases between them. The CDR3 DNA follows: TGTGCCAGCAGTGATAGGCGGACTAACTATGGCTACACCTTC. It yields the protein CASSDRRTNYGYTF. Filled out from reference TRBV2 and TRBJ1-2, the complete variable domain reads EPEVTQTPSHQVTQMGQEVILRCVPISNHLYFYWYRQILGQKVEFLVSFYNNEISEKSEIFDDQFSVERPDGSNFTLKIRSTKLEDSAMYFCASSDRRTNYGYTFGSGTRLTVV.

About this clone itself: Other DNA sequences in the sample encode the same CDR3. V and J are TRBV27 and TRBJ2-6; no reliable D call. CDR1 and CDR2 (germline): MNHEY, SMNVEV (reference sequence). CDR3 length: 15 amino acids. V was pared by 2 bases and J by 1 base, with 6 bases between. CDR3 sequence reads: CASSLGQSGANVLTF. CDR3 nucleotide sequence: TGTGCCAGCAGTTTAGGGCAATCTGGGGCCAACGTCCTGACTTTC.

The chain uses TRBV5-4 and TRBJ2-1; TRBD2 matches 7 bases. Losses at the gene ends were 4 bases for V and 2 bases for J; bases not matched to a gene: 3. Germline CDR1 SGHNT, CDR2 YYREEE (reference sequence). There are 14 residues in the CDR3. CDR3 loop: CASSGGGTYNEQFF. The CDR3 nucleotides are TGTGCCAGCAGCGGGGGGGGAACCTACAATGAGCAGTTCTTC.

The chain joins TRBV7-6 to TRBJ2-2; 7 bases are shared with TRBD2. After removal of 3 bases from V and 5 bases from J, the junction contained 12 bases not matched to a gene. Germline V gene data show CDR1 as SGHVS and CDR2 as FNYEAQ. This CDR3 has 17 amino acids. The CDR3, as DNA: TGTGCCAGCAGCTTTAGCTCGGGGGACTATTATACCGGGGAGCTGTTTTTT. Translating gives CASSFSSGDYYTGELFF.

The J gene is TRBJ2-3, the V gene TRBV6-4; TRBD2 matches at 7 bases. This CDR3 is built from 17 residues. The germline V gene has CDR1 MRHNA and CDR2 SNTAGT. V shed 4 bases and J 0 bases; nucleotides not matched to a gene: 10. The CDR3 sequence: CASSVSPAGHSTDTQYF. The CDR3 DNA follows: TGTGCCAGCAGTGTGAGCCCAGCGGGGCATAGCACAGATACGCAGTATTTT.

With respect to this clone: One end of the junction does not line up with germline, which may come from a read error. The rearrangement links TRBV5-6 to TRBJ1-2; D is ambiguous. The CDR3 is made up of 11 amino acids. Germline V gene sequence: CDR1 SGHDT, CDR2 YYEEEE. Here the CDR3 DNA reads TGTGCCAGCAGCGTGTCTGGAGGCTACCCCTTC. Translating gives CASSVSGGYPF.

In its sample, this clone was seen once. This chain uses TRBV9 with TRBJ2-1; TRBD1 agrees at 11 bases. V was pared by 4 bases and J by 7 bases, with 7 bases of the junction left unmatched. The V gene's germline CDR1 is SGDLS and CDR2 YYNGEE. The CDR3 totals 15 residues. The CDR3 sequence: CASSTGTGGGNEQFF. In nucleotides, the CDR3 is TGTGCCAGCAGCACAGGGACAGGGGGGGGTAATGAGCAGTTCTTC.

The CDR3 loop is CSGVQATEAFF. The CDR3, as DNA: TGCAGCGGCGTACAGGCCACTGAAGCTTTCTTT. V gene TRBV29-1 combines with J gene TRBJ1-1, with a tentative D call TRBD1 (5 bases). This CDR3 is 11 amino acids long. The germline V gene encodes CDR1 SQVTM and CDR2 ANQGSEA. V was trimmed by 7 bases and J by 4 bases, leaving 10 bases between them.